These 19 T cell receptor beta chains share one sample of origin, sequenced in a study of cytomegalovirus exposure and HLA in healthy donors. PCR involved 60 Vbeta and 13 Jbeta primers. TCRdb's copy holds only in-frame clones and misses some; the assay was immunoSEQ multiplex PCR. This sample carries 100,000 or so clones, over 75% of them seen once, and the ten largest clones take 4% to 5.5%. Sequenced material: PBMCs. These receptors originate from a man aged 25-40 years in good health and CMV-seropositive.

The chain joins TRBV29-1 to TRBJ1-1; TRBD1 agrees at 8 bases. The germline CDR1 and CDR2 sequences are SQVTM and ANQGSEA. The CDR3 sequence is 12 residues long. The V and J ends lost 3 bases and 6 bases, in that order; junction bases with no gene match: 3. Here the CDR3 DNA reads TGCAGCGTTGAGGGGACAGGCCCTGAAGCTTTCTTT. It is translated as CSVEGTGPEAFF.

The chain joins TRBV6-1 to TRBJ2-7, with unresolved D. This CDR3 is built from 13 residues. CDR1 is MNHNS, CDR2 SASEGT, per germline. V was pared by 4 bases and J by 2 bases, with 9 bases between. In DNA form, the CDR3 reads TGTGCCAGCAGTGTTGCAGCGACCTACGAGCAGTACGTC. Its protein product is CASSVAATYEQYV.

The chain carries TRBV9 and TRBJ2-7, with 8 nucleotides matching TRBD1. The V gene end was trimmed by 0 bases and the J gene end by 1 base; junction bases not matched to a gene: 3. Germline V CDR1 and CDR2: SGDLS, YYNGEE. The CDR3 totals 15 residues. The CDR3: CASSVEGQVSYEQYF. In nucleotides, the CDR3 is TGTGCCAGCAGCGTAGAGGGACAGGTATCCTACGAGCAGTACTTC.

This clone was detected a few times. The chain has TRBV6-5 and TRBJ1-1; weak D call: TRBD1 (6 bases). There are 15 residues in the CDR3. V was clipped by 0 bases and J by 5 bases, with 13 bases between them. Germline CDR1 MNHEY, CDR2 SVGAGI. The CDR3 nucleotides are TGTGCCAGCAGTTACTCGAGGCAGGGGTGGACTGAAGCTTTCTTT. This gives the protein CASSYSRQGWTEAFF.

This chain uses TRBV2 with TRBJ2-3, with 11 bases identical to TRBD2. The J segment lost 0 bases and the V segment lost 7 bases, leaving 9 bases of the junction unmatched. Germline CDR1 reads SNHLY; CDR2 reads FYNNEI. The CDR3 is 17 amino acids. The CDR3 DNA reads TGTGCCAGCAATTATCTAGCGGGGGGAACTAGCACAGATACGCAGTATTTT. This codes for CASNYLAGGTSTDTQYF.

The V call is TRBV6-6, the J call TRBJ1-2, with D hard to call. Trimming stripped 7 bases from V and 0 bases from J, with 15 bases between. This CDR3 region has 15 residues. Germline loops: CDR1 MNHNY, CDR2 SVGAGI (reference sequence). Here the CDR3 reads CASNAIFQANYGYTF. The DNA for the CDR3 is TGTGCCAGCAACGCCATCTTCCAGGCTAACTATGGCTACACCTTC.

The chain is built from TRBV15 and TRBJ1-1, with 8 bases matching TRBD1. J lost 5 bases, V lost 5 bases, and 10 bases had no gene match. Germline V gene data show CDR1 as LNHNV and CDR2 as YYDKDF (reference sequence). CDR3 length: 15 residues. The CDR3 loop reads CATSPEGQGWTEAFF. The CDR3 DNA follows: TGTGCCACCAGCCCAGAAGGACAGGGATGGACTGAAGCTTTCTTT.

The chain recombines TRBV19 with TRBJ1-5; D perhaps matches TRBD1 (5 bases). The CDR3 length is 12 residues. CDR1 is LNHDA, CDR2 SQIVND, per germline (reference sequence). V dropped 5 bases and J dropped 9 bases, with 11 bases sitting between them. The chain's CDR3 is CASSFGGGPQHF. The CDR3 DNA sequence: TGTGCCAGTAGTTTCGGGGGGGGGCCCCAGCATTTT.

The V call is TRBV2, the J call TRBJ1-2, with D perhaps matching TRBD1 (5 bases). The ends were cut back, 2 bases at V and 6 bases at J, with 10 bases in the middle. This CDR3 is 13 amino acids long. Germline-derived CDR1 and CDR2 are SNHLY and FYNNEI. The CDR3 loop is CASSESGIDGYTF. The CDR3 DNA follows: TGTGCCAGCAGTGAATCAGGGATTGATGGCTACACCTTC.

The chain couples TRBV5-1 to TRBJ2-2; D is possibly TRBD1 (6 bases). This CDR3 is 14 amino acids long. Germline loops: CDR1 SGHRS, CDR2 YFSETQ. V dropped 0 bases and J dropped 6 bases, with 9 bases sitting between them. This CDR3 is CASSLAGVSGELFF. The CDR3, as DNA: TGCGCCAGCAGCTTGGCAGGGGTGTCCGGGGAGCTGTTTTTT.

This clone was seen once. The genes are TRBV15 and TRBJ1-1; D is uncertain. The CDR3 totals 14 residues. Trimming shortened V by 0 bases and J by 5 bases, and 10 bases separated the two germline ends. Looked up from germline, CDR1 is LNHNV and CDR2 is YYDKDF (reference sequence). The CDR3 DNA reads TGTGCCACCAGCAGAGAAAGAAAGAGAACTGAAGCTTTCTTT. This encodes CATSRERKRTEAFF.

The chain is built from TRBV27 and TRBJ1-1, with 10 bases fitting TRBD1. Germline values: CDR1 MNHEY, CDR2 SMNVEV (reference sequence). CDR3 length: 12 amino acids. V lost 6 bases, J lost 14 bases, and 9 bases stayed unmatched. CDR3 region: CASRRTGGNSFF. The DNA of the CDR3 is TGTGCCAGCAGACGGACAGGGGGAAATTCCTTCTTT.

V gene TRBV6-6 combines with J gene TRBJ2-3; unclear D gene. The CDR3 length is 13 residues. Trimming pared 0 bases from V and 4 bases from J, leaving 5 bases between. Germline CDR1 is MNHNY and CDR2 is SVGAGI (reference sequence). CDR3 nucleotides: TGTGCCAGCAGTTACTCGGCCCCAGATACGCAGTATTTT. This codes for CASSYSAPDTQYF.

The gene calls are TRBV19 and TRBJ2-7, with 8 bases that match TRBD1. J gave up 5 bases and V 6 bases, and 12 bases lay outside the gene matches. Germline loops: CDR1 LNHDA, CDR2 SQIVND (reference sequence). The CDR3 spans 15 residues. This CDR3 reads CASSGWTGFPHEQYF. The CDR3 DNA follows: TGTGCCAGTAGCGGATGGACAGGGTTCCCCCACGAGCAGTACTTC.

The gene calls are TRBV6-6 and TRBJ1-4; tentatively, D is TRBD1 (5 bases). V was trimmed by 2 bases and J by 6 bases, leaving 13 bases between them. This CDR3 spans 15 amino acids. Germline values: CDR1 MNHNY, CDR2 SVGAGI (reference sequence). CDR3 coding DNA: TGTGCCAGCAGTTACGGCGATGACAGAGATGAAAAACTGTTTTTT. Amino acids: CASSYGDDRDEKLFF.

This clone has only a few counts. The V call is TRBV19, the J call TRBJ1-1; D is unresolved. Deletions cut 5 bases from V and 5 bases from J, with 21 bases between. This CDR3 comprises 16 residues. Per germline, CDR1 LNHDA and CDR2 SQIVND (reference sequence). This chain's CDR3 is CASSFSRTLRGTEAFF. In DNA, the CDR3 is TGTGCCAGTAGTTTCTCCCGGACCCTCCGGGGTACTGAAGCTTTCTTT.

The chain couples TRBV5-4 to TRBJ2-3, with 7 bases matching TRBD2. Losses at the gene ends were 4 bases for V and 6 bases for J; bases not matched to a gene: 11. Germline V gives CDR1 SGHNT, CDR2 YYREEE (reference sequence). The CDR3 contains 15 residues. The CDR3 loop reads CASSTNGLGTDTQYF. CDR3 in DNA: TGTGCCAGCAGCACGAACGGACTAGGGACTGATACGCAGTATTTT.

This clone was counted a few times. The chain has TRBV6-1 and TRBJ1-1, with 7 bases matching TRBD1. Germline CDR1 reads MNHNS; CDR2 reads SASEGT. The CDR3 totals 15 residues. Germline trimming cut 6 bases from V and 0 bases from J; bases unmatched to any gene: 7. In nucleotides, the CDR3 is TGTGCCAGCAGCCGGGACAGCACCATGAACACTGAAGCTTTCTTT. Translating it yields CASSRDSTMNTEAFF.

The table lists this clone with a count of one. The rearrangement uses TRBV6-6 and TRBJ2-1; weak D call: TRBD2 (6 bases). This CDR3 region has 12 residues. V lost 10 bases to trimming and J lost 7 bases, with 14 bases between them. Germline CDR1 is MNHNY and CDR2 is SVGAGI (reference sequence). CDR3 in DNA: TGTGCCACCGGGGCCGGGGGAAATGAGCAGTTCTTC. This gives the protein CATGAGGNEQFF.